The rows below give T cell receptor beta chains drawn from one sample of a study of blood T cell repertoires in COVID-19. Sequencing was performed with immunoSEQ multiplex PCR; in TCRdb, only in-frame clones are kept and a portion is missing. In the table there are tens of thousands of clones, 80% to 90% of which are singletons. The sequencing input was peripheral blood. These receptors were obtained from a human donor with active COVID-19. The donor label of this sample is uncertain. Each CDR3 is given with its conserved first and last residue. The D gene is left open where the match is weak. Clone size is not always given. Where it is, it says once, few, many or a class for expanded clones.

v_gene	abundance	j_gene	d_gene	CDR3aa	CDR3nt
TRBV11-3	-	TRBJ2-7	TRBD1	CASSFTLSTDRGTSYEQYF	TGTGCCAGCAGCTTCACCTTATCAACGGACAGGGGGACCTCCTACGAGCAGTACTTC
TRBV6-1	-	TRBJ1-1	-	CASSDSWQGEAFF	TGTGCCAGCAGTGATTCCTGGCAGGGGGAAGCTTTCTTT
TRBV19	-	TRBJ1-1	-	CASKRHMNTEAFF	TGTGCCAGTAAACGACATATGAACACTGAAGCTTTCTTT
TRBV5-4	few	TRBJ2-1	TRBD1	CASSTGQEAPYNEQFF	TGTGCCAGCAGCACGGGACAGGAGGCCCCCTACAATGAGCAGTTCTTC
TRBV3-1/TRBV3-2	-	TRBJ2-7	-	CASSQEQGNEQYF	TGTGCCAGCAGCCAAGAGCAGGGTAACGAGCAGTACTTC
TRBV10-1	once	TRBJ2-3	TRBD2	CASSDGGSILTQYF	TGCGCCAGCAGTGACGGGGGGTCCATCCTTACGCAGTATTTT
TRBV19	-	TRBJ1-2	-	CASRAPGQLNYGYTF	TGTGCCAGTAGGGCCCCCGGACAACTTAACTATGGCTACACCTTC
TRBV12-5	-	TRBJ2-1	TRBD1	CASGTGTGDNNEQFF	TGTGCTAGTGGTACCGGGACAGGGGACAACAATGAGCAGTTCTTC
TRBV18	-	TRBJ2-2	-	CASSPPGAQTGELFF	TGTGCCAGCTCACCACCAGGGGCCCAGACCGGGGAGCTGTTTTTT
TRBV19	-	TRBJ2-1	TRBD1	CASSQGQGENEQFF	TGTGCCAGTAGTCAAGGACAGGGGGAAAATGAGCAGTTCTTC
TRBV2	-	TRBJ1-2	-	CASSNNPSGGTF	TGTGCCAGCAGTAACAACCCCTCAGGAGGAACCTTC
TRBV6-5	-	TRBJ1-4	TRBD1	CASRTGGATNEKLFF	TGTGCCAGCAGGACAGGGGGCGCAACTAATGAAAAACTGTTTTTT
TRBV14	-	TRBJ2-2	-	CASSQEPRGSSGELFF	TGTGCCAGCAGCCAAGAACCCAGGGGTTCGTCCGGGGAGCTGTTTTTT
TRBV18	once	TRBJ2-5	TRBD2	CASSLNLAGGQETQYF	TGTGCCAGCTCACTAAACCTAGCGGGAGGACAAGAGACCCAGTACTTC
TRBV28	-	TRBJ2-1	TRBD2	CASSHSGNHNEQFF	TGTGCCAGCAGTCATAGCGGGAATCACAATGAGCAGTTCTTC
TRBV7-2	-	TRBJ2-3	TRBD1	CATQIGTGRADTQYF	TGTGCCACACAAATTGGGACAGGGAGGGCAGATACGCAGTATTTT
TRBV7-3	-	TRBJ1-2	TRBD1	CASSLWGDRDGYTF	TGTGCCAGCAGCTTATGGGGGGACAGGGATGGCTACACCTTC
TRBV19	-	TRBJ2-4	TRBD1	CARPLHRDRTIGAKNIQYF	TGTGCCCGCCCTCTTCATCGGGACAGGACCATCGGGGCCAAAAACATTCAGTACTTC
TRBV27	-	TRBJ2-3	-	CASMGGGGSDTQYF	TGTGCCAGCATGGGCGGGGGCGGTTCAGATACGCAGTATTTT
TRBV18	-	TRBJ1-4	-	CASSDIRGKLFF	TGTGCCAGCTCTGACATAAGGGGAAAACTGTTTTTT
TRBV12-3/TRBV12-4	-	TRBJ2-1	TRBD1	CASTEAGGEQFF	TGTGCCAGCACCGAGGCAGGGGGTGAGCAGTTCTTC
TRBV11-3	few	TRBJ2-7	-	CASSFNPSGEQYF	TGTGCCAGCAGCTTCAACCCCTCGGGCGAGCAGTACTTC
TRBV10-3	-	TRBJ2-7	-	CAISAFQGGSEQYF	TGTGCCATCAGTGCATTCCAGGGTGGAAGCGAGCAGTACTTC
TRBV7-3	once	TRBJ2-3	-	CASSLGSGTLPDTQYF	TGTGCCAGCAGCTTAGGGAGCGGGACATTGCCAGATACGCAGTATTTT
TRBV6-4	once	TRBJ2-1	-	CASSRGGGSNEQFF	TGTGCCAGCAGCCGAGGGGGGGGAAGCAATGAGCAGTTCTTC
TRBV19	once	TRBJ1-1	-	CASSIDRYGQRNTEAFF	TGTGCTAGTAGTATAGATCGATACGGTCAGCGGAACACTGAAGCTTTCTTT
TRBV9	-	TRBJ1-5	-	CASSVGTWPQHF	TGTGCCAGCAGCGTCGGGACTTGGCCCCAGCATTTT
TRBV4-1	-	TRBJ1-2	-	CASSQPSRGAINYGYTF	TGCGCCAGCAGCCAACCCTCCCGGGGGGCAATTAACTATGGCTACACCTTC
TRBV7-2	-	TRBJ2-2	-	CASSPPGQPLFF	TGTGCCAGCAGCCCACCGGGACAACCCCTTTTTTTT
TRBV11-1	once	TRBJ2-7	-	CASSLRTRKIEQYF	TGTGCCAGCAGCCTCCGGACACGCAAAATCGAGCAGTACTTC
TRBV6-6	-	TRBJ1-1	-	CATRLMNTEAFF	TGTGCCACCAGACTTATGAACACTGAAGCTTTCTTT
TRBV15	-	TRBJ2-3	TRBD1	CATSRFITGAVSTDTQYF	TGTGCCACCAGCAGATTTATAACAGGGGCGGTTAGCACAGATACGCAGTATTTT
TRBV7-8	few	TRBJ2-7	-	CASSTQGLEYF	TGTGCCAGCAGCACCCAGGGTTTGGAGTACTTC
TRBV6-1	-	TRBJ2-7	-	CASSEAGTIYEQYF	TGTGCCAGCAGTGAAGCCGGGACAATCTACGAGCAGTACTTC
TRBV29-1	-	TRBJ1-3	-	CSVEDLRVGNTIYF	TGCAGCGTTGAAGATCTCAGGGTCGGAAACACCATATATTTT
TRBV5-8	-	TRBJ1-3	-	CASSRGQGFNTIYF	TGTGCCAGCAGCAGGGGTCAGGGGTTTAACACCATATATTTT
TRBV6-5	once	TRBJ1-6	TRBD1	CASSSLDRDNSPLHF	TGTGCCAGCAGTTCCCTGGACAGGGACAATTCACCCCTCCACTTT
TRBV6-1	-	TRBJ1-4	-	CASRPSATNEKLFF	TGTGCCAGCAGGCCCAGCGCAACTAATGAAAAACTGTTTTTT
TRBV5-5	-	TRBJ2-5	-	CASSLGTGVQETQYF	TGTGCCAGCAGCTTGGGAACAGGCGTCCAAGAGACCCAGTACTTC
TRBV5-1	-	TRBJ2-1	TRBD2	CASSLRRGVGNEQFF	TGCGCCAGCAGCTTGCGGCGGGGGGTGGGCAATGAGCAGTTCTTC
TRBV7-9	-	TRBJ2-7	TRBD1	CASSRDRGFVEQYF	TGTGCCAGCAGCCGGGACAGGGGTTTCGTGGAGCAGTACTTC
TRBV19	medium-sized	TRBJ1-2	-	CASSPPGVLTGSMGYTF	TGTGCCAGTAGTCCTCCGGGTGTCCTAACCGGTTCTATGGGCTACACCTTC
TRBV3-1/TRBV3-2	-	TRBJ2-2	TRBD2	CASSQDFSSGGSNTGELFF	TGTGCCAGCAGCCAAGACTTCAGTAGCGGGGGATCGAACACCGGGGAGCTGTTTTTT
TRBV6-2/TRBV6-3	few	TRBJ2-7	TRBD2	CASSRGGFDEQYF	TGTGCCAGCAGTCGCGGGGGTTTCGACGAGCAGTACTTC
TRBV2	-	TRBJ2-3	-	CASNDVGTDTQYF	TGTGCCAGCAATGATGTCGGCACAGATACGCAGTATTTT
TRBV5-1	-	TRBJ2-7	-	CASSFTGTYEQYF	TGCGCCAGCAGCTTTACAGGAACCTACGAGCAGTACTTC
TRBV28	-	TRBJ2-5	TRBD2	CASSETGLAGGETQYF	TGTGCCAGTAGCGAAACGGGACTAGCGGGAGGAGAGACCCAGTACTTC
TRBV5-1	-	TRBJ2-3	-	CASSLAVSADSTDTQYF	TGCGCCAGCAGCTTGGCCGTGTCCGCGGATAGCACAGATACGCAGTATTTT
TRBV29-1	-	TRBJ1-1	TRBD1	CSVGMGQGHMNTEAFF	TGCAGCGTTGGCATGGGACAGGGGCATATGAACACTGAAGCTTTCTTT
TRBV5-4	-	TRBJ1-2	TRBD1	CASSYSLAGGVRGYTF	TGTGCCAGCAGCTATTCCCTGGCAGGGGGCGTTCGTGGCTACACCTTC